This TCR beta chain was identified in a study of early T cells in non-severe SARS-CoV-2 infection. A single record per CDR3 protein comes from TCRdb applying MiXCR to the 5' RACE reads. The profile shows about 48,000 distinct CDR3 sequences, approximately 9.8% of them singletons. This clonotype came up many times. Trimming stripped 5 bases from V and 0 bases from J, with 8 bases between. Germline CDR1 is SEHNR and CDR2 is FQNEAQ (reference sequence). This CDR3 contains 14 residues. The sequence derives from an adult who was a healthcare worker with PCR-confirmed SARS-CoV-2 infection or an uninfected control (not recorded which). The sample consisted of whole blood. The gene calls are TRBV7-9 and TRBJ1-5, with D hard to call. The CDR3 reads CASSPAGSNQPQHF. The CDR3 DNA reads TGTGCCAGCAGCCCCGCCGGTAGCAATCAGCCCCAGCATTTT.